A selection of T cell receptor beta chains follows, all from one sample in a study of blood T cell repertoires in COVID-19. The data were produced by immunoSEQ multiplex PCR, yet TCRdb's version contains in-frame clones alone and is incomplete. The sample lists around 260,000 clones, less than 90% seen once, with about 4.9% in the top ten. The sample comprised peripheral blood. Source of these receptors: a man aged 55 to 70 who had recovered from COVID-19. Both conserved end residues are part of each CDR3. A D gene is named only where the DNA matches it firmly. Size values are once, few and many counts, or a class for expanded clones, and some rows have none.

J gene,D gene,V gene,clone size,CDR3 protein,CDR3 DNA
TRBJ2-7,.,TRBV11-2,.,CASSLLLVSYEQYF,TGTGCCAGCAGCTTACTATTAGTCTCCTACGAGCAGTACTTC
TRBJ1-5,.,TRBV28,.,CASWSRVQLDSNQPQHF,TGTGCCAGCTGGAGCAGGGTACAGTTGGATAGCAATCAGCCCCAGCATTTT
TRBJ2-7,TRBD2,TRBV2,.,CAMRLAGVPYEQYF,TGTGCCATGAGACTAGCGGGAGTACCCTACGAGCAGTACTTC
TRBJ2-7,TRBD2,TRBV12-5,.,CASGAGTSGAYEQYF,TGTGCTAGTGGCGCCGGGACTAGCGGGGCCTACGAGCAGTACTTC
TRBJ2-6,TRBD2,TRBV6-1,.,CASSKVAGGPSGANVLTF,TGTGCCAGCAGTAAAGTAGCGGGGGGCCCCTCTGGGGCCAACGTCCTGACTTTC
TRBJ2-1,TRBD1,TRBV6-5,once,CAIPSGTGYNEQFF,TGTGCCATTCCCTCCGGGACAGGGTACAATGAGCAGTTCTTC
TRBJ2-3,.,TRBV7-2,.,CASRPNSLRDTQYF,TGTGCCAGCAGACCCAATAGCCTGCGGGATACGCAGTATTTT
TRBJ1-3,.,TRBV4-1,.,CASSQFSGSSGGNTIYF,TGCGCCAGCAGCCAATTTTCGGGGAGCTCTGGTGGAAACACCATATATTTT
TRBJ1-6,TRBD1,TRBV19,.,CASSTPPGTGGASPLHF,TGTGCCAGTAGTACGCCCCCCGGGACAGGGGGCGCGTCACCCCTCCACTTT
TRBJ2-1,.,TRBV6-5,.,CASRSGSYNEQFF,TGTGCCAGCAGGAGCGGATCCTACAATGAGCAGTTCTTC
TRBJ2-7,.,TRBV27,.,CASSLAAVSPKHYEQYF,TGTGCCAGCAGTTTGGCGGCTGTCAGCCCGAAACACTACGAGCAGTACTTC
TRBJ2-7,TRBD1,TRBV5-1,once,CASGTGRYEQYF,TGCGCCAGCGGGACAGGGCGCTACGAGCAGTACTTC
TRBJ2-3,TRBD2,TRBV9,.,CASSVVVSGADTQYF,TGTGCCAGCAGCGTAGTTGTTAGCGGGGCAGATACGCAGTATTTT
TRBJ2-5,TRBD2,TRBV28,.,CASLGWTSGGARRETQYF,TGTGCCAGCTTGGGTTGGACTAGCGGGGGGGCCAGGCGGGAGACCCAGTACTTC
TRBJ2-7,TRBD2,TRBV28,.,CASSLRSGREYEQYF,TGTGCCAGCAGTTTACGTTCCGGGAGGGAGTACGAGCAGTACTTC
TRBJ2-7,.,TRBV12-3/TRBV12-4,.,CASSFRLVYEQYF,TGTGCCAGCAGTTTCCGACTAGTCTACGAGCAGTACTTC
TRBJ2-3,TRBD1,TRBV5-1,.,CASSSTPTGADTQYF,TGCGCCAGCAGCTCCACTCCCACAGGGGCAGATACGCAGTATTTT
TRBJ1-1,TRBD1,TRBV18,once,CASSPRDRGMNTEAFF,TGTGCCAGCTCACCACGGGACAGGGGGATGAACACTGAAGCTTTCTTT
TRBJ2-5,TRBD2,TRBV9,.,CASSASAGAPGYQETQYF,TGTGCCAGCAGCGCCTCAGCGGGGGCTCCTGGGTACCAAGAGACCCAGTACTTC
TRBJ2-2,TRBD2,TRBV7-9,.,CASTLGTSGTGELFF,TGTGCCAGCACCCTCGGGACTAGCGGGACCGGGGAGCTGTTTTTT
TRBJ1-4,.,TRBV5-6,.,CASSRGGATNEKLFF,TGTGCCAGCAGCCGCGGCGGGGCAACTAATGAAAAACTGTTTTTT
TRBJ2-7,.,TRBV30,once,CAWSQTGLEQYF,TGTGCCTGGAGTCAAACAGGGCTGGAGCAGTACTTC
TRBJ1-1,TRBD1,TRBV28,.,CASSPGQGARTEAFF,TGTGCCAGCAGTCCGGGACAGGGGGCGAGGACTGAAGCTTTCTTT
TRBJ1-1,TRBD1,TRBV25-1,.,CASPTPWDRVRTTEAFF,TGTGCCAGCCCAACACCGTGGGACAGGGTAAGAACCACTGAAGCTTTCTTT
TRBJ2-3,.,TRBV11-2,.,CASSSYTDTQYF,TGTGCCAGCAGCTCCTACACAGATACGCAGTATTTT
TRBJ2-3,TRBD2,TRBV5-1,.,CASSPTSGGRDTQYF,TGCGCCAGCAGCCCGACTAGCGGGGGGAGAGATACGCAGTATTTT
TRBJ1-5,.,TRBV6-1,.,CASSERGNSQPQHF,TGTGCCAGCAGTGAAAGGGGCAATAGTCAGCCCCAGCATTTT
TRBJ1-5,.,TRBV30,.,CAWSSQSNQPQHF,TGTGCCTGGAGTTCACAAAGCAATCAGCCCCAGCATTTT
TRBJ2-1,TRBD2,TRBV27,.,CASSLGTRVGSYNEQFF,TGTGCCAGCAGTTTAGGGACTAGGGTCGGCTCCTACAATGAGCAGTTCTTC
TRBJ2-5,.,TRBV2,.,CASRRQQETQYF,TGTGCCAGCAGAAGACAGCAAGAGACCCAGTACTTC
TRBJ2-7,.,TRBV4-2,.,CASSQDLGTYYEQYF,TGTGCCAGCAGCCAAGACCTAGGGACTTATTACGAGCAGTACTTC
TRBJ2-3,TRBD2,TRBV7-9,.,CASRRGLAGVDTQYF,TGTGCCAGCAGAAGGGGACTAGCGGGGGTGGATACGCAGTATTTT
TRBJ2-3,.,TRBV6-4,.,CASSRSGGDTQYF,TGTGCCAGCAGTAGGAGCGGAGGGGATACGCAGTATTTT
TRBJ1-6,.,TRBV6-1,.,CASSEWRQNSPLHF,TGTGCCAGCAGTGAATGGAGACAGAATTCACCCCTCCACTTT
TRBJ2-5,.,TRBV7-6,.,CASSLDGGQETQYF,TGTGCCAGCAGCTTAGACGGAGGCCAAGAGACCCAGTACTTC
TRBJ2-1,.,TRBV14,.,CASSFSGAGEQFF,TGTGCCAGCAGCTTCTCTGGGGCTGGGGAGCAGTTCTTC
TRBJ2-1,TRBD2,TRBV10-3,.,CAISPTSDEQFF,TGTGCCATCAGTCCTACTAGCGATGAGCAGTTCTTC
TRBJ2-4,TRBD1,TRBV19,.,CPQSRTGGSKNIQYF,TGCCCCCAGAGTCGGACAGGGGGATCCAAAAACATTCAGTACTTC
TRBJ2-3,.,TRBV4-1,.,CASSPRGADTQYF,TGCGCCAGCAGCCCCCGGGGGGCGGATACGCAGTATTTT
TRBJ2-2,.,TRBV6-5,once,CASSQGGNTGELFF,TGTGCCAGCAGTCAGGGAGGGAACACCGGGGAGCTGTTTTTT
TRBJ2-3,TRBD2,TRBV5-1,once,CASSYGLAGGNTQYF,TGCGCCAGCAGCTACGGACTAGCGGGAGGGAATACGCAGTATTTT
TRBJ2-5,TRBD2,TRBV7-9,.,CASSFGLAGSETQYF,TGTGCCAGCAGCTTCGGACTAGCGGGGTCAGAGACCCAGTACTTC
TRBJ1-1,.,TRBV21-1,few,CASSKGGDLDTEAFF,TGTGCCAGCAGCAAAGGGGGGGACTTAGACACTGAAGCTTTCTTT
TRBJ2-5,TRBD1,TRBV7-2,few,CASSFGQGRETQYF,TGTGCCAGCAGCTTCGGACAGGGAAGAGAGACCCAGTACTTC
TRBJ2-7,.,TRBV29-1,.,CSAKTGPYEQYF,TGCAGCGCAAAAACAGGGCCCTACGAGCAGTACTTC
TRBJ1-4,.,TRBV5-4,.,CASSLEGLDEKLFF,TGTGCCAGCAGCTTAGAAGGTCTAGATGAAAAACTGTTTTTT
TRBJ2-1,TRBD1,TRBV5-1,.,CASSYTDRDEQFF,TGCGCCAGCAGCTACACGGACAGGGATGAGCAGTTCTTC
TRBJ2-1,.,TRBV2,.,CATAAGFVNEQFF,TGTGCCACTGCTGCGGGCTTTGTCAATGAGCAGTTCTTC
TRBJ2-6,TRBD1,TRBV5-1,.,CASRQRQGRSSGANVLTF,TGCGCCAGCAGACAGAGACAGGGCCGGTCCTCTGGGGCCAACGTCCTGACTTTC
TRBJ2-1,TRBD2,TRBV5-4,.,CASSPRLAGGPNEQFF,TGTGCCAGCAGCCCCCGACTAGCGGGAGGGCCTAATGAGCAGTTCTTC
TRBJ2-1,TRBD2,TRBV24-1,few,CATSDLGSGGPLYNEQFF,TGTGCCACCAGTGATTTGGGTAGCGGGGGGCCCCTCTACAATGAGCAGTTCTTC
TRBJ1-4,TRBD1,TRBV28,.,CASSLLAQGASEKLFF,TGTGCCAGCAGTTTACTCGCCCAGGGGGCTTCGGAAAAACTGTTTTTT
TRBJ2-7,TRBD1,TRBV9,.,CASSVASDRAYEQYF,TGTGCCAGCAGCGTAGCTTCCGACAGGGCCTACGAGCAGTACTTC